Each of the 8 T cell receptor beta chains below was sequenced from the same sample in a study of T cells in Graves' hyperthyroidism and ophthalmopathy. The CDR3 regions of TCR beta were amplified from RNA transcripts. The HTBI primer set drove a first-round RT-PCR of the TCR CDR3. TCRdb called the multiplex PCR reads again in MiXCR, with one record for every CDR3 protein. The sample has 550,000 to 700,000 distinct CDR3 sequences, about 43% seen once. The sequenced material came from peripheral blood or thyroid tissue (not recorded which). Receptor source: an adult woman with Graves' disease, either hyperthyroidism or ophthalmopathy (not recorded which).

To note about this clonotype: The limits of the CDR3 on the DNA are not certain, so only TCRdb's listed CDR3 is given. The genes are TRBV9 and TRBJ2-2; TRBD2 is taken as the D call from the table, unchecked against the DNA. CDR1 and CDR2 from the germline V gene are SGDLS and YYNGEE. The CDR3 length equals 14 residues, ends included. Here the CDR3 reads CASSVGEGPGSCFF.

This clonotype was observed a handful of times. This chain uses TRBV5-1 with TRBJ1-4; 7 nucleotides line up with TRBD1. The germline gives CDR1 SGHRS, CDR2 YFSETQ. J gave up 3 bases and V 1 base, and 6 bases lay outside the gene matches. This CDR3 region has 16 residues. Here the CDR3 reads CASSLTPGTANEKLFF. Here the CDR3 DNA reads TGCGCCAGCAGCTTGACCCCGGGGACAGCTAATGAAAAACTGTTTTTT.

Ten or more counts support this clonotype. The rearrangement joins TRBV10-3 to TRBJ2-2; the match to TRBD1 covers 7 bases. Germline loops: CDR1 ENHRY, CDR2 SYGVKD. CDR3 length: 16 residues. With 6 bases clipped from V and 4 bases from J, the junction kept 11 bases outside the gene matches. CDR3 loop: CAIRRQGASLTGELFF. The DNA of the CDR3 is TGTGCCATCAGGAGACAGGGTGCGTCACTCACCGGGGAGCTGTTTTTT.

The chain couples TRBV7-4 to TRBJ1-3, with D perhaps TRBD1 (6 bases). This CDR3 region has 13 residues. Germline V lookup: CDR1 SGHVT, CDR2 SQSDAQ. Trimming shortened V by 5 bases and J by 7 bases, and 12 bases separated the two germline ends. The CDR3 reads CASSVGQPNTIYF. CDR3 DNA: TGTGCCAGCAGCGTAGGACAGCCGAACACCATATATTTT.

V and J are TRBV20-1 and TRBJ1-4; D gene unclear. V gave up 4 bases and J gave up 15 bases, with 15 bases separating them. Germline V gives CDR1 DFQATT, CDR2 SNEGSKA (reference sequence). The CDR3 length is 11 residues. In DNA form, the CDR3 reads TGCAGTGCTAAGGACCTGAACAAGGTGTTTTTT. Its protein is CSAKDLNKVFF.

The CDR3 bases are TGCGCCAGCAGCTTAGAGGGGACGGATGCTTTCTTT. It is translated as CASSLEGTDAFF. This chain connects TRBV5-1 to TRBJ1-1, with TRBD1 as a possible D gene (5 bases). CDR3 length equals 12 residues. In germline, CDR1 is SGHRS, CDR2 YFSETQ. V lost 2 bases and J 11 bases, leaving 13 bases between the germline ends.

The V and J genes are TRBV6-2 or TRBV6-3 and TRBJ1-2, with TRBD1 as a possible D gene (6 bases). The germline V and J ends were trimmed by 6 bases and 4 bases, with 18 bases remaining between them. This CDR3 comprises 15 residues. The germline gives CDR1 MNHEY, CDR2 SVGEGT. Written as DNA, the CDR3 is TGTGCCAGCAGGGTTGGCGGGGGCGGCGGCTATGGCTACACCTTC. This gives the protein CASRVGGGGGYGYTF.

The chain links TRBV7-8 to TRBJ2-5, with D perhaps TRBD1 (6 bases). With 2 bases removed from V and 6 bases from J, the gap between germline ends came to 13 bases. This CDR3 is built from 14 residues. Germline values: CDR1 SGHVS, CDR2 FQNEAQ. CDR3 sequence reads: CASSLTGLIKTQYF. CDR3 coding DNA: TGTGCCAGCAGCTTAACAGGGTTGATAAAGACCCAGTACTTC.